The clone carrying this T cell receptor (beta chain) was picked up a small number of times. As yet, its antigen is unknown. The sample is drawn from a study of response to subunit inactivated influenza vaccine. Study-wide results and limits: Authors suggested each seasonal flu vaccination may recruit only limited numbers of new T cells.

TCRdb itself ran the RT-PCR reads through MiXCR, one entry per CDR3 protein. The data show approximately 530,000 distinct CDR3 sequences, 13% seen once. The CDR3 totals 15 residues. Germline V lookup: CDR1 SGHRS, CDR2 YFSETQ. V lost 1 base and J lost 3, with 11 bases in between. This material consisted of PBMCs from blood, taken 40 to 50 days after vaccination. This receptor was obtained from a man aged 45 to 65 who received an inactivated influenza vaccine. V is TRBV5-1 and J is TRBJ1-5; D not resolved. This CDR3 is CASSLKVGPNQPQHF. CDR3 DNA sequence: TGCGCCAGCAGCTTGAAGGTCGGACCCAATCAGCCCCAGCATTTT.